This T cell receptor beta chain stems from a study of breast tumors, draining lymph nodes, adjacent tissues. The study, taken as a whole, reports: Data only fit, rather than demonstrated, lymph node origin of most tumor T cells. Luminal-like breast cancer showed significantly greater tumor-nontumor repertoire similarity than basal-like breast cancer did. Compared with lymph nodes, tumors were less diverse; compared with nontumor tissue, more. The data were judged consistent with most tumor T cells coming from lymph node and expanding in tumor.

Each CDR3 protein gets one entry after TCRdb re-called the multiplex PCR reads with MiXCR. The sample lists 21,000 or so distinct CDR3 sequences, roughly 40% seen once, with around a quarter in the top ten. V gave up 11 bases and J gave up 8 bases, with 16 bases separating them. This CDR3 is built from 12 residues. CDR1 WSHSY and CDR2 SAAADI come from the germline V gene. Details on this clonotype: Its antigen is not known.

The receptor comes from a female donor with breast cancer. Some clones in this sample may be carry-over from other donors' samples. The specimen sequenced was breast tumor tissue. This rearrangement joins TRBV10-2 to TRBJ2-1; a weak D match, TRBD1 (5 bases). CDR3 DNA sequence: TGCGCCGGCCCGAGGACACAAGATGAGCAGTTCTTC. Translated, it gives CAGPRTQDEQFF.